This T cell receptor beta chain was found in a study of blood T cells in healthy people across ages. Using a J-beta primer mix together with a sample-barcoded 5' primer, a second PCR was run for about 6 to 12 cycles. MiXCR, run by TCRdb on the 5' RACE reads, gives a single entry per CDR3 protein. This table has 800,000 to 1,300,000 distinct CDR3 sequences, under 30% appearing once. Another study also made use of these data, one on T cells of mothers and their children. That source reports: A primer called M1S, used in the second PCR, added sample barcodes and 2-4 random nucleotides. Microchimeric T cell clones that persisted were not detected.

This receptor was obtained from a girl aged 2 to 10 in good health. The sample taken for sequencing was blood.

The CDR3 DNA reads as TGTGCCAGCAGCCGCTCAACAGGGGGTTACAGGGAGACCCAGTACTTC. As protein: CASSRSTGGYRETQYF. The V gene is TRBV13, the J gene TRBJ2-5, with 8 bases identical to TRBD1. The junction had 13 bases not matched to a gene; V was cut back by 5 bases and J by 5 bases. This CDR3 comprises 16 residues. In germline, CDR1 is PRHDT, CDR2 FYEKMQ (reference sequence).